The 16 T cell receptor beta chains listed next were all sequenced from one sample in a study of T cell clonality in common variable immunodeficiency. Profiled with immunoSEQ multiplex PCR; TCRdb holds only in-frame clones, not every one. The record shows some 54,000 clones for this sample, with no singletons present. The material sequenced was peripheral blood mononuclear cells. Receptors were obtained from a person aged 18 to 75 in good health.

About this clone itself: The read terminates 3 residues before the CDR3 end, so the remaining end is supplied by the germline J gene. V usage is TRBV11-3 and J usage is TRBJ2-1, with 11 positions matching TRBD2. CDR3 length: 15 residues. V lost 0 bases and J lost 9; bases outside the gene matches: 4. In germline, CDR1 is SGHNT, CDR2 YENEEA. The CDR3 DNA, read in part, is TGTGCCAGCAGCTTAGAGACTAGCGGGGTTAGTGAG. Encoded protein: CASSLETSGVSE. The full CDR3 protein is CASSLETSGVSEQFF.

This clone appeared many times. The read ends 3 residues early relative to the CDR3; the germline J gene fills the gap. V is TRBV10-3 and J is TRBJ1-1, with TRBD1 as a possible D gene (5 bases). From germline, CDR1 is ENHRY and CDR2 SYGVKD. The CDR3 extends over 14 amino acids. V shed 8 bases and J shed 4 bases, with 17 bases lying between them. CDR3 DNA, as far as it was read: TGTGCCATCCAAGGGCAGGTCGGGGGCACTGAA. The encoded protein is CAIQGQVGGTE. The full CDR3 reads CAIQGQVGGTEAFF.

This clone was observed at least ten times. The CDR3 extends 3 residues past the end of the read, so its final part is completed from the germline J gene. V is TRBV19 and J is TRBJ2-7, with 9 bases matching TRBD1. V shed 3 bases and J 6 bases; nucleotides not matched to a gene: 3. Germline loops: CDR1 LNHDA, CDR2 SQIVND (reference sequence). CDR3 length: 13 residues. The part of the CDR3 DNA that was read is TGTGCCAGTAGTATCTCGGACAGGGGCGAG. It codes for CASSISDRGE. The entire CDR3 reads CASSISDRGEQYF.

In this sample, this clone turned up many times. The read terminates 3 residues ahead of where the CDR3 ends, so the germline J gene completes it. The chain is built from TRBV7-9 and TRBJ1-6; tentatively, D is TRBD1 (5 bases). Germline V CDR1 and CDR2: SEHNR, FQNEAQ (reference sequence). CDR3 length: 13 residues. Trimming removed 8 bases at V and 7 bases at J, with 12 bases between. CDR3 DNA, as far as it was read: TGTGCCAGCGGGGGGGATAGCAATTCACCC. This sequence encodes CASGGDSNSP. The full CDR3 is CASGGDSNSPLHF.

Details on this clone: The read ends 3 residues early relative to the CDR3; the germline J gene fills the gap. J is TRBJ2-3 and V is TRBV20-1; perhaps TRBD2 as D (5 bases). The CDR3 has 15 amino acids. CDR1 is DFQATT, CDR2 SNEGSKA, per germline (reference sequence). The CDR3: CSAVLTGISNQPQYF. CDR3 DNA (partial): TGCAGTGCCGTCTTAACGGGGATTAGCAATCAGCCG.

This clone came up many times. The read is 3 residues too short to cover the CDR3 end, so that end is filled in from the germline J gene. The rearrangement uses TRBV5-1 and TRBJ1-5, with 7 bases aligning to TRBD1. There are 14 residues in the CDR3. Germline trimming cut 7 bases from V and 3 bases from J; bases unmatched to any gene: 7. Looked up from germline, CDR1 is SGHRS and CDR2 is YFSETQ. This CDR3 reads CASRFGQDNQPQHF. CDR3 DNA (partial): TGCGCCAGCCGATTCGGACAGGACAATCAGCCC.

This clone was seen at least ten times. The read ends 3 residues shy of where the CDR3 ends; the end is completed using the germline J gene. The V call is TRBV20-1, the J call TRBJ2-5; 8 bases agree with TRBD2. The germline gives CDR1 DFQATT, CDR2 SNEGSKA (reference sequence). The V gene end was trimmed by 2 bases and the J gene end by 0 bases; junction bases not matched to a gene: 5. The CDR3 extends over 15 amino acids. The CDR3 loop is CSARKASGYQETQYF. The sequenced CDR3 bases are TGCAGTGCTAGAAAAGCTAGCGGGTACCAAGAGACC.

Many counts were recorded for this clone. The read terminates 3 residues before the CDR3 end, so the remaining end is supplied by the germline J gene. V gene TRBV28 combines with J gene TRBJ2-7; the match to TRBD2 covers 7 bases. CDR3 length: 15 amino acids. Germline values: CDR1 MDHEN, CDR2 SYDVKM. V was pared by 4 bases and J by 2 bases, with 8 bases of the junction left unmatched. CDR3 residues: CASSSGGTVTYEQYF. CDR3 DNA, as far as it was read: TGTGCCAGCAGTTCCGGGGGGACGGTAACCTACGAG. Filled out from reference TRBV28 and TRBJ2-7, the complete variable domain reads DVKVTQSSRYLVKRTGEKVFLECVQDMDHENMFWYRQDPGLGLRLIYFSYDVKMKEKGDIPEGYSVSREKKERFSLILESASTNQTSMYLCASSSGGTVTYEQYFGPGTRLTVT.

This clone was seen many times. The missing CDR3 end, 3 residues past where the read stops, is filled in from the germline J gene. The rearrangement joins TRBV30 to TRBJ2-3, with D maybe TRBD2 (6 bases). Trimming took 7 bases from V and 0 from J, leaving 14 bases between them. The CDR3 sequence is 14 residues long. Germline CDR1 reads GTSNPN; CDR2 reads SVGIG (reference sequence). CDR3 sequence reads: CASLEGLSTDTQYF. The covered CDR3 bases are TGTGCCTCCCTAGAGGGACTGAGCACAGATACG.

At least ten counts were recorded for this clone. The read gets to within 3 residues of the CDR3 end, and the germline J gene fills in the rest. The chain employs TRBV20-1 and TRBJ1-1, with 7 nucleotides matching TRBD1. Germline-derived CDR1 and CDR2 are DFQATT and SNEGSKA (reference sequence). CDR3 length: 12 residues. V shed 3 bases, J shed 6 bases, and the junction held 4 bases outside the gene matches. The sequenced part of the CDR3 DNA is TGCAGTGCTAGGGCAGGGGGACCTGAA. Protein sequence: CSARAGGPE. From start to end, the CDR3 is CSARAGGPEAFF.

This clone was counted many times. The read stops 3 residues short of the end of the CDR3; the missing end is completed from the germline J gene. The chain couples TRBV7-9 to TRBJ1-2; TRBD1 might be the D (5 bases). The CDR3 is 15 amino acids. V was cut by 5 bases and J by 5 bases, with 18 bases left in between. CDR1 SEHNR and CDR2 FQNEAQ come from the germline V gene (reference sequence). The CDR3 is CASSRQTALGYGYTF. The part of the CDR3 DNA that was read is TGTGCCAGCAGCCGGCAGACAGCCCTAGGGTATGGC. The whole variable domain, filled in from reference TRBV7-9 and TRBJ1-2, reads DTGVSQNPRHKITKRGQNVTFRCDPISEHNRLYWYRQTLGQGPEFLTYFQNEAQLEKSRLLSDRFSAERPKGSFSTLEIQRTEQGDSAMYLCASSRQTALGYGYTFGSGTRLTVV.

This clone was detected ten times or more. The read falls 3 residues short of the CDR3 end, and the missing part is taken from the germline J gene. The chain couples TRBV19 to TRBJ2-7; D ambiguous. This CDR3 contains 13 residues. The germline V gene has CDR1 LNHDA and CDR2 SQIVND (reference sequence). The V end lost 5 bases, the J end lost 6 bases, and 14 bases lay between the germline ends. CDR3 bases read: TGTGCCAGTAGTGGGCCGCAGCTCGTCGAG. It yields the protein CASSGPQLVE. The complete CDR3 sequence is CASSGPQLVEQYF. The whole variable domain, remainder taken from reference TRBV19 and TRBJ2-7, is DGGITQSPKYLFRKEGQNVTLSCEQNLNHDAMYWYRQDPGQGLRLIYYSQIVNDFQKGDIAEGYSVSREKKESFPLTVTSAQKNPTAFYLCASSGPQLVEQYFGPGTRLTVT.

This clone was seen a handful of times. The CDR3 DNA, read in part, is TGTGCCAGCTCACCTCGCACCGGCAGGGTTTACAATGAG. Amino acid sequence: CASSPRTGRVYNE. The entire CDR3 protein reads CASSPRTGRVYNEQFF. The chain links TRBV18 to TRBJ2-1; possible D gene TRBD1, 5 bases. The read ends 3 residues shy of where the CDR3 ends; the end is completed using the germline J gene. The CDR3 consists of 16 residues. V lost 3 bases, J lost 4 bases, and 16 bases lay in between. Per the germline V gene, CDR1 is KGHSH and CDR2 is LQKENI.

Points on this clone: The read falls 3 residues short of the CDR3 end, and the missing part is taken from the germline J gene. This chain joins TRBV19 and TRBJ1-1; D perhaps matches TRBD1 (6 bases). The germline V gene encodes CDR1 LNHDA and CDR2 SQIVND (reference sequence). The CDR3 consists of 15 residues. Between the trimmed V and J ends, which lost 5 bases and 1 base, there was a span of 14 bases. CDR3: CASSFGGGWNTEAFF. Partial CDR3 DNA: TGTGCCAGTAGTTTTGGGGGCGGGTGGAACACTGAA.

This clone has at least ten counts. CDR3 DNA (partial): TGTGCCAGCAGCGCGGGCCTCAGTTGGGGC. This sequence encodes CASSAGLSWG. The CDR3 as a whole reads CASSAGLSWGYTF. V is TRBV5-6 and J is TRBJ1-2; D gene unclear. The read terminates 3 residues ahead of where the CDR3 ends, so the germline J gene completes it. This CDR3 spans 13 amino acids. CDR1 and CDR2 from the germline V gene are SGHDT and YYEEEE.

As to this clone: The CDR3 is cut off 3 residues early in the read; its end comes from the germline J gene. The chain uses TRBV18 and TRBJ1-6; D remains unclear. V was shortened by 0 bases and J by 7 bases, with 10 bases between the two germline ends. The CDR3 runs 15 residues. CDR1 is KGHSH, CDR2 LQKENI, per germline. The CDR3 reads CASSPPAGLNSPLHF. CDR3 bases read: TGTGCCAGCTCACCACCGGCGGGGTTAAATTCACCC.